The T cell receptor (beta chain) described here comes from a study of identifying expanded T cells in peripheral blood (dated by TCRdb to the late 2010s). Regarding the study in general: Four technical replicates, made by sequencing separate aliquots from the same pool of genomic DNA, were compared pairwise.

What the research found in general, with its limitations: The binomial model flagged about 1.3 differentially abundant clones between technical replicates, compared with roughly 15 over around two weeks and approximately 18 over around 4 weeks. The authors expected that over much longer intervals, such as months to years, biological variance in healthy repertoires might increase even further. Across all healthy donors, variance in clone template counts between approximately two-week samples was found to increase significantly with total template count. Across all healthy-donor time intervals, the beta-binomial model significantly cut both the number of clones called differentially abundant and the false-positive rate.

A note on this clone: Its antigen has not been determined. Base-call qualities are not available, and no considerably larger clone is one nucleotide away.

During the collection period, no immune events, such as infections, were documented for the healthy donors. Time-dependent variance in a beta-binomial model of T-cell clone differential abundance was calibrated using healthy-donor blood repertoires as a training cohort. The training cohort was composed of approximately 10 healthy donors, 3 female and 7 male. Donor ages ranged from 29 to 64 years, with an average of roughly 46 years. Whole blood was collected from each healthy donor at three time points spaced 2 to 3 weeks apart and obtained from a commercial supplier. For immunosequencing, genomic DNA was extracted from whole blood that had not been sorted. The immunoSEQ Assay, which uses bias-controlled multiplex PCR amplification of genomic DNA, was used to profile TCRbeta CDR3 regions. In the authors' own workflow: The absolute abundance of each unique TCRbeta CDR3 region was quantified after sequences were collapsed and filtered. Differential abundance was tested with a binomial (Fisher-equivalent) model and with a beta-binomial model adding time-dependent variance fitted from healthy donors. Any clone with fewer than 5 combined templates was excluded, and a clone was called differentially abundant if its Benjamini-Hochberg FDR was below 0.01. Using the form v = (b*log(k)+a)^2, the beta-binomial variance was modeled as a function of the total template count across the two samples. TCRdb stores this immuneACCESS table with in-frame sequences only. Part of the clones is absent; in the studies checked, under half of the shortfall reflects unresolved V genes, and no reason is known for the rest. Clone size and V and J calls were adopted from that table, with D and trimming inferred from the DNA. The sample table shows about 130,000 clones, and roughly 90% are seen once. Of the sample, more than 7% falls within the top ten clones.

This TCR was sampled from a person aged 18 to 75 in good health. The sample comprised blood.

The DNA reads as follows: TGTGCCAGCAGCTTAACGGGACCCCCCGGGGACACTGAAGCTTTCTTT. This is translated as CASSLTGPPGDTEAFF. The rearrangement combines TRBV7-3 with TRBJ1-1; TRBD1 might be the D gene, on 5 matching bases. Reading from cysteine to phenylalanine, the CDR3 counts 16 amino acids. Solely the CDR3 DNA is kept, with 48 bases framed from the first base. A distance of 14 bases separates the germline ends of V and J, which lose 0 bases and 3 bases respectively. CDR1 and CDR2 (SGHTA, FQGTGA) derive from the germline V gene.